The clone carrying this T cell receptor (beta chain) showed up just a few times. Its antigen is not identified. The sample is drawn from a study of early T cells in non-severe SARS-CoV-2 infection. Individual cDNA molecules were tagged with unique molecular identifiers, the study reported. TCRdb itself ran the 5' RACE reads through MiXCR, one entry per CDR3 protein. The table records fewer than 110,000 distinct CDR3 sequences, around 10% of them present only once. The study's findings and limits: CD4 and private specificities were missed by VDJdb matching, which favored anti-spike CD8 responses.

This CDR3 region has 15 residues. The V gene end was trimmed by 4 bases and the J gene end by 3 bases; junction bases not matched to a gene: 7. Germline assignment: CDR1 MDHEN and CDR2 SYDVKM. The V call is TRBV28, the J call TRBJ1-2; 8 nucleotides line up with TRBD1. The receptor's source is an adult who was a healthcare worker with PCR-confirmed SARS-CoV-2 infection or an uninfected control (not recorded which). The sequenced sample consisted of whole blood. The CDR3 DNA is TGTGCCAGCAGTTCCCTTTGGGGACAGGACTATGGCTACACCTTC. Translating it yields CASSSLWGQDYGYTF.